The T cell receptor beta chain described here comes from a study of blood T cells in healthy people across ages. Germline CDR1 MGHRA, CDR2 YSYEKL. This CDR3 is built from 12 residues. Trimming removed 1 base from V and 7 bases from J, with 6 bases in between. Then a second PCR, running about 6 to 11 cycles, was carried out with a sample-barcoded 5' primer and a J-beta primer mix. TCRdb redid the calling of the 5' RACE reads with MiXCR, one entry per CDR3 protein. The data contain about 600,000 distinct CDR3 sequences, 40% to 55% of them singletons. The clonotype comes from a man older than 75 in good health. Sequenced input: blood. The rearrangement joins TRBV4-1 to TRBJ2-3; D unclear. The CDR3 sequence: CASSQVGYTQYF. As DNA, the CDR3 is TGCGCCAGCAGCCAAGTAGGATATACGCAGTATTTT.